The following is a T cell receptor beta chain sequence with its context. This clonotype was counted between two and nine times. Its antigen is unknown. No base qualities exist here, and no much larger clone lies one base off it. For sequencing, an Illumina HiSeq 1500 was employed. Through fastp at Q25 and MiXCR, TCRdb rebuilt clones from the public reads, retaining in-frame beta chains. Here each entry gathers all rows of one CDR3 protein and keeps the most common genes and DNA. A total of approximately 250,000 distinct CDR3 sequences appear in this sample, 6.5% of them only once. Around 6.9% of the sample comes from the top ten. This record belongs to a study of T cell repertoires in cytomegalovirus infection (dated by TCRdb to between 2018 and 2020). In the study overall: The HLA type of each donor mattered for the analysis, because public TCR beta signatures pointed to carriage of CMV infection along with the matching HLA type. The investigation overall reported the following: Cumulative frequency of public TCR beta family members discriminated carriers of CMV infection plus the relevant HLA type in this cohort and an independent roughly 340-donor cohort. The ex vivo response was dominated by HLA-C-restricted CMV-specific TCR beta clonotypes, which also provided the single most frequent clonotype in two of eight donors.

CDR1 and CDR2, looked up from the germline V gene, are MNHEY and SVGEGT. The CDR3 contains 13 residues, cysteine and phenylalanine counted. Just CDR3 DNA is preserved here, 39 bases in frame from base 1. V is cut by 0 bases and J by 1 base, and the space between the germline ends is 4 bases. The chain is made from TRBV6-2 or TRBV6-3 and TRBJ2-7; no D gene call is confident. Specimen: PBMCs. The clonotype was recovered from a human donor in good health (CMV status not recorded). Some clones in this sample may be carry-over from other donors' samples. The nucleotides read TGTGCCAGCAGTTACTCCCAGTCCTACGAGCAGTACTTC. This encodes CASSYSQSYEQYF.